This T cell receptor (beta chain) is from a study of cytomegalovirus exposure and HLA in healthy donors. General observations from the study: An Asian-associated ancestry cluster reportedly showed fewer N-insertions than the roughly 700-donor mean in a later analysis.

In the PCR, 60 Vbeta and 13 Jbeta primers were used. Only in-frame clones appear in the TCRdb table, and some are missing; sequencing was by immunoSEQ multiplex PCR. Its clone listing holds 56,000 or so clones. There are 15 residues in the CDR3. The germline V gene encodes CDR1 SEHNR and CDR2 FQNEAQ (reference sequence). The V and J ends lost 0 bases and 9 bases, in that order; junction bases with no gene match: 9. In regard to this clone: What it recognizes is unknown.

This receptor was taken from a man aged 40-50 years in good health and CMV-seropositive. Sequenced input: PBMCs. The chain employs TRBV7-9 and TRBJ1-2; 8 nucleotides line up with TRBD1. The CDR3 DNA sequence: TGTGCCAGCAGCTTAGCGACCCGGACAGGGAGTCGCTACACCTTC. Protein sequence: CASSLATRTGSRYTF.